The 20 T cell receptor beta chains listed next were all sequenced from one sample in a study of brain T cells in children with intractable seizures. Documented time point: blood from clinic visit 5 months post-surgery; TSC patient then seizure free. The protocol was immunoSEQ multiplex PCR, while the TCRdb copy is restricted to in-frame clones and leaves out a portion. The sample consists of 340,000 or so clones, 93% of them appearing once. Sequences were derived from peripheral blood, sampled 5 to 6 months after surgery. The origin of the receptors is a boy under two years old with tuberous sclerosis and intractable seizures.

Written as DNA, the CDR3 is TGTGCCAGCAGCTTCCGGACAGCTTATAGCAATCAGCCCCAGCATTTT. Protein sequence: CASSFRTAYSNQPQHF. The rearrangement joins TRBV11-3 to TRBJ1-5; D possibly corresponds to TRBD1 (6 bases). Germline assignment: CDR1 SGHNT and CDR2 YENEEA. The CDR3 consists of 16 residues. V gave up 3 bases and J gave up 0 bases, with 12 bases separating them.

The chain links TRBV6-5 to TRBJ1-1; D gene ambiguous. CDR3 length: 13 amino acids. Germline assignment: CDR1 MNHEY and CDR2 SVGAGI. Trimming pared 6 bases from V and 0 bases from J, leaving 8 bases between. DNA for the CDR3: TGTGCCAGCAGGAGACGGATGAACACTGAAGCTTTCTTT. Translating it yields CASRRRMNTEAFF.

The chain uses TRBV6-4 and TRBJ2-1; TRBD2 agrees at 8 bases. The germline gives CDR1 MRHNA, CDR2 SNTAGT. Trimming took 3 bases from V and 9 from J; bases not matched to a gene: 7. CDR3 length equals 14 residues. The CDR3 sequence: CASSEGLVNGEQFF. The CDR3 nucleotides are TGTGCCAGCAGTGAGGGACTAGTAAACGGTGAGCAGTTCTTC.

The rearrangement links TRBV20-1 to TRBJ1-3, with D unresolved. V lost 5 bases, J lost 4 bases, and 6 bases lay in between. The CDR3 is 11 amino acids. Germline V CDR1 and CDR2: DFQATT, SNEGSKA (reference sequence). The CDR3 sequence: CSAAGGNTIYF. In DNA form, the CDR3 reads TGCAGTGCTGCGGGGGGAAACACCATATATTTT.

This clone was seen repeatedly, ten times or more. CDR3 amino acids: CASSLEPGQSLLAYGYTF. Written as DNA, the CDR3 is TGTGCCAGCAGCTTAGAACCGGGACAGAGCCTTCTCGCCTATGGCTACACCTTC. V and J are TRBV7-9 and TRBJ1-2, with 7 nucleotides matching TRBD1. CDR3 size: 18 residues. Losses at the gene ends were 1 base for V and 4 bases for J; bases not matched to a gene: 15. Germline V lookup: CDR1 SEHNR, CDR2 FQNEAQ (reference sequence). The full variable domain, rest sourced from reference TRBV7-9 and TRBJ1-2, is DTGVSQNPRHKITKRGQNVTFRCDPISEHNRLYWYRQTLGQGPEFLTYFQNEAQLEKSRLLSDRFSAERPKGSFSTLEIQRTEQGDSAMYLCASSLEPGQSLLAYGYTFGSGTRLTVV.

The genes are TRBV5-6 and TRBJ2-7; unclear D gene. Germline CDR1 SGHDT, CDR2 YYEEEE. This CDR3 contains 16 residues. V gave up 0 bases and J gave up 3 bases, with 16 bases separating them. The CDR3: CASSLGPSLGSYEQYF. CDR3 DNA: TGTGCCAGCAGCTTGGGACCCTCTCTGGGAAGCTACGAGCAGTACTTC.

As regards this clone: The same CDR3 can be traced to other DNA sequences in this sample. The rearrangement links TRBV12-3 or TRBV12-4 to TRBJ2-3; unclear D gene. The CDR3 covers 12 residues. V shed 2 bases and J shed 4 bases, with 4 bases lying between them. Written as DNA, the CDR3 is TGTGCCAGCAGTTTACTTTCAGATACGCAGTATTTT. This gives the protein CASSLLSDTQYF.

The chain joins TRBV11-2 to TRBJ1-3; D is unclear. CDR1 SGHAT and CDR2 FQNNGV come from the germline V gene. Trimming cost V 4 bases and J 4 bases, with 8 bases left between them. The CDR3 has 13 amino acids. The CDR3 coding sequence is TGTGCCAGCAGCTCCGAAGGGGGAAACACCATATATTTT. This codes for CASSSEGGNTIYF.

This clone came up a few times. The CDR3 loop is CASSLEPNYNSPLHF. As DNA, the CDR3 is TGTGCCAGCAGCTTAGAACCGAACTATAATTCACCCCTCCACTTT. The rearrangement links TRBV13 to TRBJ1-6; D is unresolved. The CDR3 is made up of 15 amino acids. CDR1 is PRHDT and CDR2 is FYEKMQ in the germline V gene (reference sequence). The V and J ends lost 1 base and 3 bases respectively, with 7 bases between them.

The V gene is TRBV19, the J gene TRBJ2-3; D is possibly TRBD1 (6 bases). V lost 10 bases and J lost 0, with 17 bases in between. The CDR3 has 15 amino acids. Germline lookup yields CDR1 LNHDA and CDR2 SQIVND (reference sequence). The CDR3 spells CATQKGQSSTDTQYF. CDR3 nucleotide sequence: TGTGCCACGCAAAAAGGACAGTCTAGCACAGATACGCAGTATTTT.

The CDR3 DNA is TGTGCCAGCAGCGCCTTTAGCGTTGGCACAGATACGCAGTATTTT. Amino acid sequence: CASSAFSVGTDTQYF. The chain recombines TRBV7-8 with TRBJ2-3, with D perhaps TRBD2 (5 bases). CDR1 is SGHVS and CDR2 is FQNEAQ in the germline V gene. Trimming took 5 bases from V and 1 from J, leaving 13 bases between them. The CDR3 totals 15 residues.

This chain links TRBV5-1 with TRBJ2-2; possible D gene TRBD2, 6 bases. The CDR3 has 17 residues. V was pared by 0 bases and J by 2 bases, with 14 bases between. The V gene's germline CDR1 is SGHRS and CDR2 YFSETQ. Here the CDR3 DNA reads TGCGCCAGCAGCTTGGATCCAGGGACTGGAAACACCGGGGAGCTGTTTTTT. As protein: CASSLDPGTGNTGELFF. Filled out from reference TRBV5-1 and TRBJ2-2, the complete variable domain reads KAGVTQTPRYLIKTRGQQVTLSCSPISGHRSVSWYQQTPGQGLQFLFEYFSETQRNKGNFPGRFSGRQFSNSRSEMNVSTLELGDSALYLCASSLDPGTGNTGELFFGEGSRLTVL.

This clone was seen a single time. CDR3: CASSQGFNQPQHF. As DNA, the CDR3 is TGTGCCAGCAGTCAGGGTTTCAATCAGCCCCAGCATTTT. The chain uses TRBV6-5 and TRBJ1-5, with a tentative D call TRBD1 (5 bases). The ends were cut back, 5 bases at V and 3 bases at J, with 8 bases in the middle. CDR1 and CDR2 from the germline V gene are MNHEY and SVGAGI. The CDR3 runs to 13 residues.

This chain links TRBV6-5 with TRBJ2-7, with 9 bases aligning to TRBD1. The CDR3 contains 15 residues. Losses at the gene ends were 4 bases for V and 4 bases for J; bases not matched to a gene: 8. The germline V gene encodes CDR1 MNHEY and CDR2 SVGAGI. CDR3 DNA sequence: TGTGCCAGCAGTTCCCCGGACAGGGGTCTGTACGAGCAGTACTTC. Protein sequence: CASSSPDRGLYEQYF.

The J gene is TRBJ1-2, the V gene TRBV12-3 or TRBV12-4, with 9 positions matching TRBD1. CDR3 length: 12 amino acids. The J segment lost 6 bases and the V segment lost 6 bases, leaving 2 bases of the junction unmatched. CDR3 in amino acids: CASRGTGHGYTF. In DNA form, the CDR3 reads TGTGCCAGCAGAGGGACAGGGCATGGCTACACCTTC.

V and J are TRBV5-1 and TRBJ1-6; no reliable D call. The V gene lost 5 bases and the J gene lost 0 bases, with 6 bases spanning the gap. There are 14 residues in the CDR3. Germline CDR1 reads SGHRS; CDR2 reads YFSETQ. In DNA, the CDR3 is TGCGCCAGCAGTCTTAACTCCTATAATTCACCCCTCCACTTT. Its protein is CASSLNSYNSPLHF.

The chain couples TRBV2 to TRBJ2-7; no clear D gene. Trimming removed 6 bases from V and 0 bases from J, with 9 bases in between. CDR1 and CDR2 (germline): SNHLY, FYNNEI. The CDR3 has 13 amino acids. The CDR3 DNA follows: TGTGCCAGCAGAGGACGTAGCTCCTACGAGCAGTACTTC. Translating it yields CASRGRSSYEQYF.

The chain employs TRBV7-2 and TRBJ1-1, with 7 bases that match TRBD1. The CDR3 spans 14 residues. The V gene end was trimmed by 1 base and the J gene end by 1 base; junction bases not matched to a gene: 0. Germline V gene sequence: CDR1 SGHTA, CDR2 FQGNSA. The CDR3 protein is CASSLGQGNTEAFF. The CDR3 DNA reads as TGTGCCAGCAGCTTAGGACAGGGGAACACTGAAGCTTTCTTT.

The chain links TRBV7-3 to TRBJ1-2; D perhaps matches TRBD1 (5 bases). The CDR3 totals 12 residues. Trimming left V 5 bases short and J 7 bases short, with 11 bases between. The germline CDR1 and CDR2 sequences are SGHTA and FQGTGA. Written as DNA, the CDR3 is TGTGCCAGCAGCCCCCCCGGGGGTGGCTACACCTTC. It specifies CASSPPGGGYTF.

The chain carries TRBV11-2 and TRBJ1-1; TRBD1 is a possible D gene (5 bases). This CDR3 contains 17 residues. The V and J ends lost 2 bases and 4 bases respectively, with 20 bases between them. Germline V gene lookup returns CDR1 SGHAT and CDR2 FQNNGV. CDR3 nucleotides: TGTGCCAGCAGCTTAAAGGCCGGGGGTGGTGATGGCACTGAAGCTTTCTTT. This codes for CASSLKAGGGDGTEAFF.